The source of this T cell receptor beta chain is a study of OX40 agonist ivuxolimab in advanced cancers. The V gene's germline CDR1 is MDHEN and CDR2 SYDVKM. The CDR3 has 13 amino acids. The V end lost 3 bases, the J end lost 5 bases, and 10 bases lay between the germline ends. Sequencing used immunoSEQ multiplex PCR; TCRdb keeps in-frame clones, though not all of them. The data show 66,000 or so clones, about 85% seen once. This TCR was sampled from an adult with an advanced solid tumor such as melanoma, head and neck, liver or kidney cancer. V gene TRBV28 combines with J gene TRBJ1-1, with D uncertain. Sequenced here: CD4+ or CD8+ T cells sorted from blood, sampled in a trial of the OX40 agonist ivuxolimab. The chain's CDR3 is CASSFLRDTEAFF. The DNA of the CDR3 is TGTGCCAGCAGTTTTCTTAGGGATACTGAAGCTTTCTTT.